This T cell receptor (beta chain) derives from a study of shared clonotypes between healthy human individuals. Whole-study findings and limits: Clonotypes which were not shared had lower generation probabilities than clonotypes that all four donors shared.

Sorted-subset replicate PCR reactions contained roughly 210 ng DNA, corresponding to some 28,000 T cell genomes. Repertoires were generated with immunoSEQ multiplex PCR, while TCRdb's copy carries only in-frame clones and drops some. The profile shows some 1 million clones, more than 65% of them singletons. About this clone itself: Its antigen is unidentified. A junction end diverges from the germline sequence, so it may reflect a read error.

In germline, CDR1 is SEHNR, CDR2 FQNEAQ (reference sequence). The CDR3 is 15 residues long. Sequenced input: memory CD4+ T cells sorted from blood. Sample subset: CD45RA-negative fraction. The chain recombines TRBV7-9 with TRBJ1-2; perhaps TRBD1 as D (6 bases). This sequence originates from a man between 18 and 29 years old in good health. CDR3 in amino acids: CASSDRTADNDGYTF. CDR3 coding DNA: TGTGCCAGCAGCGACCGGACAGCCGATAACGATGGCTACACCTTC. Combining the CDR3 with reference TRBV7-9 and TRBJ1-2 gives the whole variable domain DTGVSQNPRHKITKRGQNVTFRCDPISEHNRLYWYRQTLGQGPEFLTYFQNEAQLEKSRLLSDRFSAERPKGSFSTLEIQRTEQGDSAMYLCASSDRTADNDGYTFGSGTRLTVV.